This TCR beta chain is from a study of control samples from healthy donors and cancer patients. TCRdb's copy holds only in-frame clones and misses some; the assay was immunoSEQ multiplex PCR. Of over 80,000 clones in the sample, about 85% were seen once. The CDR3 contains 14 residues. V shed 8 bases, J shed 4 bases, and the junction held 9 bases outside the gene matches. CDR1 and CDR2 from the germline V gene are GTSNPN and SVGIG (reference sequence). The specimen sequenced was blood. The sequence came from a man aged 25 to 40 in good health. The V call is TRBV30, the J call TRBJ1-3, with TRBD1 identical over 9 bases. In DNA form, the CDR3 reads TGTGCCCTCAGGGACAGGGCGAAAGGAAACACCATATATTTT. It specifies CALRDRAKGNTIYF.